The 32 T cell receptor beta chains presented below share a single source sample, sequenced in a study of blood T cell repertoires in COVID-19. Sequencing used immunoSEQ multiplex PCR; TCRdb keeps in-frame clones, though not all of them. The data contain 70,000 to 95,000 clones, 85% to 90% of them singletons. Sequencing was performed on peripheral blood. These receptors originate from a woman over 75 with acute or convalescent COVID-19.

The CDR3 here is CASSLNSGGAAGTQYF. The CDR3 DNA follows: TGTGCCAGCAGCCTCAATAGCGGGGGGGCCGCGGGGACGCAGTATTTT. This chain links TRBV7-2 with TRBJ2-3, with 11 nucleotides matching TRBD2. J was trimmed by 9 bases and V by 5 bases; bases with no gene match: 13. The CDR3 runs 16 residues. Germline V gene data show CDR1 as SGHTA and CDR2 as FQGNSA.

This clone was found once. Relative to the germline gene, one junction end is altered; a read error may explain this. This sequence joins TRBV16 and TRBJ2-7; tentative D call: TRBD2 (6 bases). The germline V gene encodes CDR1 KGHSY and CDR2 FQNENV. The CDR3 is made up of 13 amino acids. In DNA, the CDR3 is TGTGCCAGCAGCCAAATACGGGACTTCCCACGGCACTTC. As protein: CASSQIRDFPRHF.

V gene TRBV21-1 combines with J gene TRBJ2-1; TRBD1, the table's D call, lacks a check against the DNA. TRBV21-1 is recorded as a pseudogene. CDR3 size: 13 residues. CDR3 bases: TGTGCCAGCAGCACCCGACAGGACAATGAGCAGTTCTTC. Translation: CASSTRQDNEQFF.

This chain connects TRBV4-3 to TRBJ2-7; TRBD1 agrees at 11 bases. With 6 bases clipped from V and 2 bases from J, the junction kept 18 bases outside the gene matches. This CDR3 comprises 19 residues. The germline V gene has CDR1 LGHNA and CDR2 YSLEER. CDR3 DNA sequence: TGCGCCAGCAGGCGGGGCGGACAGGGGGCAAAGCCGTCAACCTACGAGCAGTACTTC. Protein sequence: CASRRGGQGAKPSTYEQYF.

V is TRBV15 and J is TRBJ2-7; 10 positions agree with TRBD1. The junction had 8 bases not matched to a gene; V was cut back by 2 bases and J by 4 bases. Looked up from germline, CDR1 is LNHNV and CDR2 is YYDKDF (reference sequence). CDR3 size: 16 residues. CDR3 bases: TGTGCCACCAGCAGAATTAGGACAGGGGGACGATACGAGCAGTACTTC. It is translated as CATSRIRTGGRYEQYF.

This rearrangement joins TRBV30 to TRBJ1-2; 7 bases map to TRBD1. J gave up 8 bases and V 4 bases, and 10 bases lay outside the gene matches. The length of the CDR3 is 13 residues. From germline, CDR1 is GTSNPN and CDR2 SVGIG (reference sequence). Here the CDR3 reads CAWTDRVGRGYTF. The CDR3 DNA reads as TGTGCCTGGACCGACAGGGTTGGACGCGGCTACACCTTC.

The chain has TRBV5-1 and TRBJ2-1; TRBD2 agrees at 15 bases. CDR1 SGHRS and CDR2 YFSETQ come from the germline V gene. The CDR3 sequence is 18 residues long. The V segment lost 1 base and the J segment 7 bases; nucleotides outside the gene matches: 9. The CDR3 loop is CASSLTGTSGRRGNEQFF. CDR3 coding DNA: TGCGCCAGCAGCTTGACCGGGACTAGCGGGAGGAGGGGGAATGAGCAGTTCTTC. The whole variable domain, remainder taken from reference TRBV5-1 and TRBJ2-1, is KAGVTQTPRYLIKTRGQQVTLSCSPISGHRSVSWYQQTPGQGLQFLFEYFSETQRNKGNFPGRFSGRQFSNSRSEMNVSTLELGDSALYLCASSLTGTSGRRGNEQFFGPGTRLTVL.

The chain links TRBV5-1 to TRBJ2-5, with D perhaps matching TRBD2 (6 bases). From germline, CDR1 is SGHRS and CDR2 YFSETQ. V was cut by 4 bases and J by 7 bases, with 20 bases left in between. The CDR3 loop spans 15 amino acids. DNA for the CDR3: TGCGCCAGCAGCCCGCAGGCTAGCGACCCCTCGACCCAGTACTTC. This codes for CASSPQASDPSTQYF.

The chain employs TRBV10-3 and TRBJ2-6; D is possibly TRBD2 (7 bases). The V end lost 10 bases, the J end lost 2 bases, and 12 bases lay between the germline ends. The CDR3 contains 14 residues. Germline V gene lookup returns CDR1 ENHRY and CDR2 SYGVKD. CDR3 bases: TGTGCCACGAGGGGGGGTACTGGGGCCAACGTCCTGACTTTC. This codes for CATRGGTGANVLTF.

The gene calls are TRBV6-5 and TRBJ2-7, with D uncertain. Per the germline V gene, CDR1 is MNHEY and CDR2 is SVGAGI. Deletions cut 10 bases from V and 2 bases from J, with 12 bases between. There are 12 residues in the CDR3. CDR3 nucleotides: TGTGCCACCTCAACACCAGCCTACGAGCAGTACTTC. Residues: CATSTPAYEQYF.

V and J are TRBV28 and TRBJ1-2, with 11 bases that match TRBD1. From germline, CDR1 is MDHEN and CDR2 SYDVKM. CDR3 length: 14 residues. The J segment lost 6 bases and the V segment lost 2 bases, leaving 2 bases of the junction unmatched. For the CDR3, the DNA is TGTGCCAGCAGTTTAAGGGGACAGGGGGATGGCTACACCTTC. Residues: CASSLRGQGDGYTF.

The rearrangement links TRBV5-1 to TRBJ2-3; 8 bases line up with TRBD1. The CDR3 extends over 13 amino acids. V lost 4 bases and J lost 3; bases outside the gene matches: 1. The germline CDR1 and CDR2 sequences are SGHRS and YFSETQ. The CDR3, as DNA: TGCGCCAGCAGCGACAGGGGAACAGATACGCAGTATTTT. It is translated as CASSDRGTDTQYF.

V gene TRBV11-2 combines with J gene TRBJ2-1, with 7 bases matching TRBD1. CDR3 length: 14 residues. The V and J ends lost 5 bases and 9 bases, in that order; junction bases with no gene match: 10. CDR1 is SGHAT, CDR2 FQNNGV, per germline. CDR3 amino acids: CASSVAGGKGEQFF. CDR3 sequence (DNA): TGTGCCAGCAGCGTCGCAGGGGGTAAGGGTGAGCAGTTCTTC.

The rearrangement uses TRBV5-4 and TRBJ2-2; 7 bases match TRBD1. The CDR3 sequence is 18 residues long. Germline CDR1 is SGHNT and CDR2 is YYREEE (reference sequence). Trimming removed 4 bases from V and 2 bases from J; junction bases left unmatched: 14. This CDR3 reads CASSRNFWTGRNTGELFF. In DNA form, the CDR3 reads TGTGCCAGCAGCAGAAATTTTTGGACAGGACGAAACACCGGGGAGCTGTTTTTT.

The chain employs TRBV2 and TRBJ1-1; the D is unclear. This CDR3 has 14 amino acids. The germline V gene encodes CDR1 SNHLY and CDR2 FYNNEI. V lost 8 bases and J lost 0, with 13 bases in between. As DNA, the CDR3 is TGTGCCAGCCTTGCAGATTACATGAACACTGAAGCTTTCTTT. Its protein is CASLADYMNTEAFF.

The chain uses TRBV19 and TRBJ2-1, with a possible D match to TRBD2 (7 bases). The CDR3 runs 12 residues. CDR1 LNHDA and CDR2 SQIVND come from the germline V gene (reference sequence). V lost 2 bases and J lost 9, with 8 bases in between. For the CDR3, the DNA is TGTGCCAGTAGTATAAGGGGGGGTGAGCAGTTCTTC. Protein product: CASSIRGGEQFF. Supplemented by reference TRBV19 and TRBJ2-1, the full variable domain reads DGGITQSPKYLFRKEGQNVTLSCEQNLNHDAMYWYRQDPGQGLRLIYYSQIVNDFQKGDIAEGYSVSREKKESFPLTVTSAQKNPTAFYLCASSIRGGEQFFGPGTRLTVL.

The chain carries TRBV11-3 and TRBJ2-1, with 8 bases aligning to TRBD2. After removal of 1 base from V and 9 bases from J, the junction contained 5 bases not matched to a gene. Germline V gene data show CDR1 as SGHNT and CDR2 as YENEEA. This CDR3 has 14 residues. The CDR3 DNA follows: TGTGCCAGCAGCTTAGTGGCGGGGGGTGGTGAGCAGTTCTTC. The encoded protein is CASSLVAGGGEQFF.

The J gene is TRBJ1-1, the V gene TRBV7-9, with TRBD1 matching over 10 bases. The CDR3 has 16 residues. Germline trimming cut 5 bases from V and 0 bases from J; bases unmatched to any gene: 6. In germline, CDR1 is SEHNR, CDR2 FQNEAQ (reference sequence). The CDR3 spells CASSTLTGGLNTEAFF. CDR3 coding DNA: TGTGCCAGCAGCACCTTGACAGGGGGCCTGAACACTGAAGCTTTCTTT.

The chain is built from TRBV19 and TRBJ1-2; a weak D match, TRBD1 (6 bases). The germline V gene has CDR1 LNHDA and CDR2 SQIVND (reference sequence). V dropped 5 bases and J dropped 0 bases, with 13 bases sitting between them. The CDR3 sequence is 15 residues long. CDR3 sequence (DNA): TGTGCCAGTAGTTCCACAGGGTCCCCTAACTATGGCTACACCTTC. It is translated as CASSSTGSPNYGYTF. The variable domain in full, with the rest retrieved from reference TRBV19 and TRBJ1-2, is DGGITQSPKYLFRKEGQNVTLSCEQNLNHDAMYWYRQDPGQGLRLIYYSQIVNDFQKGDIAEGYSVSREKKESFPLTVTSAQKNPTAFYLCASSSTGSPNYGYTFGSGTRLTVV.

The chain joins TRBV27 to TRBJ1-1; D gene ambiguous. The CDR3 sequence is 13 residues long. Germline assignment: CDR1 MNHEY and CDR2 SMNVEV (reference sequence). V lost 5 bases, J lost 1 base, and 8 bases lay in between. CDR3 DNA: TGTGCCAGCAGTAAAGACTGGAACACTGAAGCTTTCTTT. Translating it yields CASSKDWNTEAFF.

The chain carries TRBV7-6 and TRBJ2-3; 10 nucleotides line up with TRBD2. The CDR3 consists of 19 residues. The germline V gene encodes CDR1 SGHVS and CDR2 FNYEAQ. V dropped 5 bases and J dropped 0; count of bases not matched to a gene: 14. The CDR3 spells CASSGEGKGTSVSTDTQYF. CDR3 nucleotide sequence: TGTGCCAGCAGCGGGGAAGGAAAAGGGACTAGCGTTAGCACAGATACGCAGTATTTT. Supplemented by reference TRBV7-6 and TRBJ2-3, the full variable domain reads GAGVSQSPRYKVTKRGQDVALRCDPISGHVSLYWYRQALGQGPEFLTYFNYEAQQDKSGLPNDRFSAERPEGSISTLTIQRTEQRDSAMYRCASSGEGKGTSVSTDTQYFGPGTRLTVL.

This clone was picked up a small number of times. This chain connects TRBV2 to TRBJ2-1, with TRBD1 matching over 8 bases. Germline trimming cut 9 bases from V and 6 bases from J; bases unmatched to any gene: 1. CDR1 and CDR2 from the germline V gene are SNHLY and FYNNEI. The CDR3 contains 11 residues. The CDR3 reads CASDRGNEQFF. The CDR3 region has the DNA TGTGCCAGTGACAGGGGCAATGAGCAGTTCTTC.

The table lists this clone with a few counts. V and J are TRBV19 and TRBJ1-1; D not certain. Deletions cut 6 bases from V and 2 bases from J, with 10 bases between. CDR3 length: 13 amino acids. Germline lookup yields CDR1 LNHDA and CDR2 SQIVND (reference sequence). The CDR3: CASSHKPNTEAFF. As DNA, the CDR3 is TGTGCCAGTAGCCACAAACCCAACACTGAAGCTTTCTTT.

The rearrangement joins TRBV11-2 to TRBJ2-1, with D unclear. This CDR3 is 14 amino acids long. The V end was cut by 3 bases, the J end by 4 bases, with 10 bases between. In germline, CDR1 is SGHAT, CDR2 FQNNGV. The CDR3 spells CASSFEREYNEQFF. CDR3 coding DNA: TGTGCCAGCAGCTTCGAGCGAGAGTACAATGAGCAGTTCTTC.

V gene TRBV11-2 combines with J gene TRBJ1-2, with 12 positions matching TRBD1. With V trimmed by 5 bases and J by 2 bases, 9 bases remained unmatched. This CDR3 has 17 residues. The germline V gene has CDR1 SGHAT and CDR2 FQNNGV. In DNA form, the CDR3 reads TGTGCCAGCAGCGCACGGGACAGGGGGCACCCAAACTATGGCTACACCTTC. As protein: CASSARDRGHPNYGYTF.

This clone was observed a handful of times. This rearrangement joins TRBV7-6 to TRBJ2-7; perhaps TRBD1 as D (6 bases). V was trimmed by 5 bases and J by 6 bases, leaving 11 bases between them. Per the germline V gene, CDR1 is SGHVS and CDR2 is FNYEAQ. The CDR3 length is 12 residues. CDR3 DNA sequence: TGTGCCAGCAGCCCTACAGGGCTCGAGCAGTACTTC. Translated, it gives CASSPTGLEQYF.

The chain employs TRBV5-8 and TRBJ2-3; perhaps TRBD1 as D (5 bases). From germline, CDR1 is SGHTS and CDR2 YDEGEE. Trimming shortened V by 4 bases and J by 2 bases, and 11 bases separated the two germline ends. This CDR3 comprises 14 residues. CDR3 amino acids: CASSPGFVTDTQYF. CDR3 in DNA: TGTGCCAGCAGCCCAGGGTTCGTCACAGATACGCAGTATTTT.

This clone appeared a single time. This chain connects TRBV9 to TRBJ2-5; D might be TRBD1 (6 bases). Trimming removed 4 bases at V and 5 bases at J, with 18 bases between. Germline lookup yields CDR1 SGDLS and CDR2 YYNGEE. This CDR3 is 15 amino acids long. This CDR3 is CASSPDTGLWETQYF. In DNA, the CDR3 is TGTGCCAGCAGCCCAGATACAGGGTTATGGGAGACCCAGTACTTC.

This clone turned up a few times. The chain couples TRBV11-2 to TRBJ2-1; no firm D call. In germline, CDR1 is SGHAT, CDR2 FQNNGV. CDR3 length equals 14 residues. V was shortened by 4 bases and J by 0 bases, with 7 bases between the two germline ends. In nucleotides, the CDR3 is TGTGCCAGCAGCTCCGTCCGCTCCTACAATGAGCAGTTCTTC. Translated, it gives CASSSVRSYNEQFF.

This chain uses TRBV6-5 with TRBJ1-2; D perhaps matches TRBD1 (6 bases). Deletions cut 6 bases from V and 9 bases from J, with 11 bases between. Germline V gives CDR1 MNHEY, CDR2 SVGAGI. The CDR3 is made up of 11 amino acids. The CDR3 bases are TGTGCCAGCAGGTCGGACAGAAGCTACACCTTC. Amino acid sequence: CASRSDRSYTF.

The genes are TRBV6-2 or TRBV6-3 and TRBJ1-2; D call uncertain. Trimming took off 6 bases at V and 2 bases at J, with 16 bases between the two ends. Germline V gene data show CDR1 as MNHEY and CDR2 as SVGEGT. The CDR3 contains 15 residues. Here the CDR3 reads CASSPGGLINYGYTF. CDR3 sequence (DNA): TGTGCCAGCAGCCCAGGAGGACTGATAAACTATGGCTACACCTTC.

In DNA, the CDR3 is TGTGCCAGCAGTGATGGGGCCGCATTGAACACTGAAGCTTTCTTT. It codes for CASSDGAALNTEAFF. The chain carries TRBV2 and TRBJ1-1; D possibly corresponds to TRBD1 (5 bases). V lost 3 bases, J lost 0 bases, and 11 bases lay in between. CDR1 is SNHLY, CDR2 FYNNEI, per germline. The CDR3 spans 15 residues. The full variable domain, completed using reference TRBV2 and TRBJ1-1, is EPEVTQTPSHQVTQMGQEVILRCVPISNHLYFYWYRQILGQKVEFLVSFYNNEISEKSEIFDDQFSVERPDGSNFTLKIRSTKLEDSAMYFCASSDGAALNTEAFFGQGTRLTVV.